The 7 T cell receptor beta chains in this list originate from one sample, sequenced in a study of cytomegalovirus exposure and HLA in healthy donors. PCR employed 60 Vbeta and 13 Jbeta primers. Sequencing was performed with immunoSEQ multiplex PCR; in TCRdb, only in-frame clones are kept and a portion is missing. The data contain fewer than 200,000 clones, about 65% of them singletons. Input material: PBMCs. The receptors were gathered from a girl aged 5 to 17 in good health and CMV-seronegative.

This clone is a singleton in its sample. The V and J genes are TRBV4-1 and TRBJ2-1; D possibly corresponds to TRBD1 (5 bases). There are 16 residues in the CDR3. V was pared by 0 bases and J by 8 bases, with 17 bases between. From germline, CDR1 is MGHRA and CDR2 YSYEKL. The CDR3 is CASSQDGSPGQDEQFF. Here the CDR3 DNA reads TGCGCCAGCAGCCAAGATGGCAGCCCAGGGCAGGATGAGCAGTTCTTC.

The chain links TRBV6-1 to TRBJ2-3, with 7 bases lining up with TRBD2. The CDR3 loop spans 16 amino acids. Per germline, CDR1 MNHNS and CDR2 SASEGT. Trimming removed 1 base from V and 1 base from J; junction bases left unmatched: 5. The CDR3 loop reads CASSEEGLAGTDTQYF. As DNA, the CDR3 is TGTGCCAGCAGTGAAGAGGGTCTAGCGGGCACAGATACGCAGTATTTT.

This clone has a handful of counts. This chain connects TRBV6-1 to TRBJ2-7; D unresolved. Germline V lookup: CDR1 MNHNS, CDR2 SASEGT. This CDR3 region has 11 residues. Trimming took off 4 bases at V and 3 bases at J, with 4 bases between the two ends. CDR3 sequence (DNA): TGTGCCAGCAGTGCCTACTACGAGCAGTACTTC. As protein: CASSAYYEQYF.

In its sample, this clone was seen once. The chain has TRBV2 and TRBJ1-1; possibly TRBD1 for D (5 bases). Germline CDR1 and CDR2: SNHLY and FYNNEI. The V end was cut by 6 bases, the J end by 11 bases, with 10 bases between. This CDR3 contains 10 residues. CDR3 protein: CASRGQGAFF. As DNA, the CDR3 is TGTGCCAGCAGGGGGCAGGGTGCTTTCTTT.

As for this clone: The same CDR3 can be traced to other DNA sequences in this sample. This chain connects TRBV5-1 to TRBJ2-3; TRBD1 is a possible D gene (5 bases). CDR1 is SGHRS and CDR2 is YFSETQ in the germline V gene. CDR3 length: 12 residues. Trimming shortened V by 4 bases and J by 4 bases, and 7 bases separated the two germline ends. Here the CDR3 reads CASSLGADTQYF. The CDR3 DNA reads TGCGCCAGCAGCCTAGGGGCAGATACGCAGTATTTT. Variable domain in full (rest from reference TRBV5-1 and TRBJ2-3): KAGVTQTPRYLIKTRGQQVTLSCSPISGHRSVSWYQQTPGQGLQFLFEYFSETQRNKGNFPGRFSGRQFSNSRSEMNVSTLELGDSALYLCASSLGADTQYFGPGTRLTVL.

The DNA of the CDR3 is TGTGCCAGCAGTCTGCAGGGAGGGAACACTGAAGCTTTCTTT. It specifies CASSLQGGNTEAFF. V and J are TRBV27 and TRBJ1-1, with a tentative D call TRBD1 (5 bases). This CDR3 is built from 14 residues. The germline CDR1 and CDR2 sequences are MNHEY and SMNVEV (reference sequence). V was shortened by 5 bases and J by 1 base, with 11 bases between the two germline ends.

The J gene is TRBJ1-2, the V gene TRBV5-1; 7 bases are a match to TRBD1. This CDR3 comprises 15 residues. The V gene end was trimmed by 5 bases and the J gene end by 8 bases; junction bases not matched to a gene: 15. Germline assignment: CDR1 SGHRS and CDR2 YFSETQ. The CDR3: CASRPNWRGRGGYTF. In DNA, the CDR3 is TGCGCCAGCAGACCCAATTGGAGGGGGCGCGGAGGCTACACCTTC.